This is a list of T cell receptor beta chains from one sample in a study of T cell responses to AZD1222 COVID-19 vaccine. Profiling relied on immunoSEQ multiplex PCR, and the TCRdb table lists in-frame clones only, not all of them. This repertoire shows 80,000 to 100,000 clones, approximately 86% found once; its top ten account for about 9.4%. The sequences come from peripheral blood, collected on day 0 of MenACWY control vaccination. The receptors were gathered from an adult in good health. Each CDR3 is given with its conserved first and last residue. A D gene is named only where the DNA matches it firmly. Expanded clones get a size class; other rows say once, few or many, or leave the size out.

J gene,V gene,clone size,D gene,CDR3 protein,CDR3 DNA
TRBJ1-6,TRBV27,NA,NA,CASSFRIDYNSPLHF,TGTGCCAGCAGTTTCCGGATTGATTATAATTCACCCCTCCACTTT
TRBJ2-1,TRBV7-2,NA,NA,CASSLTGSSYNEQFF,TGTGCCAGCAGCCTCACAGGGAGCTCCTACAATGAGCAGTTCTTC
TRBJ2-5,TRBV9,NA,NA,CASSVARGETQYF,TGTGCCAGCAGCGTAGCGAGAGGGGAGACCCAGTACTTC
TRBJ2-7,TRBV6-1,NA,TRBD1,CASSEGQGNIREQYF,TGTGCCAGCAGTGAGGGACAGGGTAATATTCGCGAGCAGTACTTC
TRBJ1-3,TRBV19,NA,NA,CASTLNPHTIYF,TGTGCCAGTACTCTTAATCCCCACACCATATATTTT
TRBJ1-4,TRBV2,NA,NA,CASTFPAGRTNEKLFF,TGTGCCAGCACCTTCCCGGCGGGTAGAACGAATGAAAAACTGTTTTTT
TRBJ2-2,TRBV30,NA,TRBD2,CAWSELAGGDGELFF,TGTGCCTGGAGTGAACTAGCGGGGGGCGACGGGGAGCTGTTTTTT
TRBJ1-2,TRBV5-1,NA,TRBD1,CASSRGGNYGYTF,TGCGCCAGCAGCCGAGGGGGCAACTATGGCTACACCTTC
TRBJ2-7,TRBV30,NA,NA,CAWSVRGEQYF,TGTGCCTGGAGTGTACGGGGCGAGCAGTACTTC
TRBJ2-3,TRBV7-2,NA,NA,CASSSRDSTDTQYF,TGTGCCAGCAGCTCCCGGGACAGCACAGATACGCAGTATTTT
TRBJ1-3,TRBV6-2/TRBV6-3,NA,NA,CASSYSRFPGNTIYF,TGTGCCAGCAGTTACAGCCGGTTCCCTGGAAACACCATATATTTT
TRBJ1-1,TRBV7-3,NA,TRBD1,CASSNDRGRGEAFF,TGTGCCAGCAGCAATGACAGGGGGCGAGGTGAAGCTTTCTTT
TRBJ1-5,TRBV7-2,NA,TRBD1,CASSLTGGPQHF,TGTGCCAGCAGCCTAACAGGGGGGCCCCAGCATTTT
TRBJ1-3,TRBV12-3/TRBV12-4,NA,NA,CASSLVAGNTIYF,TGTGCCAGCAGTTTAGTGGCTGGAAACACCATATATTTT
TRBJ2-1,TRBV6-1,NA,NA,CASSEYSQNNEQFF,TGTGCCAGCAGTGAATACAGCCAAAACAATGAGCAGTTCTTC
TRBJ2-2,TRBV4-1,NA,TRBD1,CASSQETGGNTGELFF,TGCGCCAGCAGCCAAGAGACAGGGGGCAACACCGGGGAGCTGTTTTTT
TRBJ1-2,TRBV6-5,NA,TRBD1,CASRESGDRKRIGTF,TGTGCCAGCAGAGAGTCAGGGGACAGAAAACGAATAGGGACCTTC
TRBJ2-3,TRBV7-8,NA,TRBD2,CASSLRSAAGASTDTQYF,TGTGCCAGCAGCTTAAGGTCGGCAGCGGGGGCTAGCACAGATACGCAGTATTTT
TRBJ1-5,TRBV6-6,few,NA,CASSVQYSNQPQHF,TGTGCCAGCAGCGTTCAGTATAGCAATCAGCCCCAGCATTTT
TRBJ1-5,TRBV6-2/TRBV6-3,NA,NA,CASTPILTQRYNQPQHF,TGTGCCAGCACCCCGATCTTGACACAGCGATATAATCAGCCCCAGCATTTT
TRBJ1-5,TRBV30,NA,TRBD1,CAWSSGGISNQPQHF,TGTGCCTGGAGTTCAGGGGGGATTAGCAATCAGCCCCAGCATTTT
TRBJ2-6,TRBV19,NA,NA,CASSARSRESGANVLTF,TGTGCCAGTAGTGCCCGTTCTAGGGAAAGTGGGGCCAACGTCCTGACTTTC
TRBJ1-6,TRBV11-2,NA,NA,CASSTEGGAGNSPLHF,TGTGCCAGCAGCACAGAGGGAGGGGCGGGTAATTCACCCCTCCACTTT
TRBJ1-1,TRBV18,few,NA,CASSPNRNTEAFF,TGTGCCAGCTCACCAAACAGGAACACTGAAGCTTTCTTT
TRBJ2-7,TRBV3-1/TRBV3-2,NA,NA,CASSLSDGGDIYEQYF,TGTGCCAGCAGCCTCTCCGATGGAGGAGATATCTACGAGCAGTACTTC
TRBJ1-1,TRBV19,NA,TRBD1,CASSSTGDSEAFF,TGTGCCAGTAGTAGCACAGGGGACTCTGAAGCTTTCTTT
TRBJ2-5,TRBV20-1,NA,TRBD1,CSAGQQETQYF,TGCAGTGCGGGACAGCAAGAGACCCAGTACTTC
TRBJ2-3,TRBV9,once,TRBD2,CASSVGGGGTDTQYF,TGTGCCAGCAGCGTAGGCGGGGGGGGCACAGATACGCAGTATTTT
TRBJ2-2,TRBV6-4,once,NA,CASSVGENTGELFF,TGTGCCAGCAGTGTGGGAGAGAACACCGGGGAGCTGTTTTTT
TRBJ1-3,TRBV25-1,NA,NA,CASRTENSGNTIYF,TGTGCCAGCAGGACAGAAAACTCTGGAAACACCATATATTTT
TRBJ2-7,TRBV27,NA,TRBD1,CASSLQDRPTYEQYF,TGTGCCAGCAGTCTACAGGACAGGCCAACCTACGAGCAGTACTTC
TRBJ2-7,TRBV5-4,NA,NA,CASSLEPGAVGYEQYF,TGTGCCAGCAGCTTGGAGCCGGGGGCGGTAGGGTACGAGCAGTACTTC
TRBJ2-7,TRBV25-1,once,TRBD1,CASSQGTGDDIWSYEQYF,TGTGCCAGCAGCCAAGGGACAGGGGACGACATTTGGTCCTACGAGCAGTACTTC
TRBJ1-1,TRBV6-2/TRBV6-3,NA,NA,CASSLLRMGTTEAFF,TGTGCCAGCAGTTTACTTAGGATGGGTACTACTGAAGCTTTCTTT
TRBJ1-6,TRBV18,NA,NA,CASSPDRASNSPLHF,TGTGCCAGCTCACCGGACCGAGCTAGCAATTCACCCCTCCACTTT
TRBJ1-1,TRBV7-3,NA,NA,CASSLGENTEAFF,TGTGCCAGCAGCTTAGGTGAGAACACTGAAGCTTTCTTT
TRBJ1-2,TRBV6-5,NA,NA,CASRPGTERGYTF,TGTGCCAGCAGACCCGGGACGGAAAGAGGCTACACCTTC
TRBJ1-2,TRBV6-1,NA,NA,CASSEAPGDGYTF,TGTGCCAGCAGTGAAGCCCCAGGGGATGGCTACACCTTC